These 7 T cell receptor beta chains came from one sample sequenced in a study of cytomegalovirus exposure and HLA in healthy donors. PCR was performed using 60 Vbeta and 13 Jbeta primers. Method: immunoSEQ multiplex PCR; TCRdb's copy keeps in-frame clones and lacks some. Here the sample spans around 150,000 clones, 70% to 85% being singletons. Sequencing was performed on PBMCs. Receptor source: a man aged 25-45 years in good health and CMV-seropositive.

The J gene is TRBJ2-5, the V gene TRBV5-6; D is possibly TRBD1 (6 bases). The DNA matches TRBJ2-7 better at its end, which makes the J call doubtful. The CDR3 is 15 amino acids. In germline, CDR1 is SGHDT, CDR2 YYEEEE. DNA for the CDR3: TGTGCCAGCAGCTCACAGGGCCGGACGGCCTACGAGCAGTACTTC. It specifies CASSSQGRTAYEQYF.

The table lists this clone with a few counts. The chain employs TRBV7-9 and TRBJ2-7; 7 bases align to TRBD1. J lost 4 bases, V lost 6 bases, and 12 bases had no gene match. CDR3 length: 15 residues. CDR1 SEHNR and CDR2 FQNEAQ come from the germline V gene (reference sequence). This CDR3 reads CASSYGQDRGYEQYF. CDR3 bases: TGTGCCAGCAGTTACGGACAGGATAGGGGATACGAGCAGTACTTC.

The J gene is TRBJ2-1, the V gene TRBV27; 8 bases map to TRBD1. J gave up 5 bases and V 5 bases, and 8 bases lay outside the gene matches. The CDR3 spans 15 residues. CDR1 is MNHEY, CDR2 SMNVEV, per germline (reference sequence). The CDR3 coding sequence is TGTGCCAGCAGTCGCACGGAGACAGGGGACAATGAGCAGTTCTTC. Translation: CASSRTETGDNEQFF.

There are a few counts of this clone. The genes are TRBV7-9 and TRBJ2-2, with D perhaps TRBD1 (6 bases). The CDR3 contains 17 residues. Per germline, CDR1 SEHNR and CDR2 FQNEAQ (reference sequence). The V gene lost 5 bases and the J gene lost 3 bases, with 19 bases spanning the gap. CDR3 residues: CASSPPPRTAYTGELFF. CDR3 nucleotide sequence: TGTGCCAGCAGCCCACCCCCGCGGACAGCATACACCGGGGAGCTGTTTTTT.

The J gene is TRBJ2-7, the V gene TRBV9, with D maybe TRBD1 (8 bases). V was pared by 0 bases and J by 3 bases, with 13 bases between. Germline lookup yields CDR1 SGDLS and CDR2 YYNGEE. The CDR3 consists of 15 residues. The CDR3 sequence: CASSVEQGGNYEQYF. The CDR3 bases are TGTGCCAGCAGCGTAGAACAGGGGGGGAACTACGAGCAGTACTTC.

This chain joins TRBV5-1 and TRBJ1-6; 8 nucleotides align to TRBD1. The CDR3 runs 14 residues. V dropped 4 bases and J dropped 8; count of bases not matched to a gene: 5. The germline CDR1 and CDR2 sequences are SGHRS and YFSETQ. The DNA of the CDR3 is TGCGCCAGCAGCGGGCCGACAGGGGATTCACCCCTCCACTTT. Its protein is CASSGPTGDSPLHF.

This clone was seen only once. The genes are TRBV7-3 and TRBJ2-3, with 9 bases that match TRBD2. The CDR3 has 16 amino acids. Germline assignment: CDR1 SGHTA and CDR2 FQGTGA. Trimming removed 1 base from V and 6 bases from J; junction bases left unmatched: 8. CDR3 in DNA: TGTGCCAGCAGCTTAAGGGTGGCGGGGGGGCCGGATACGCAGTATTTT. It is translated as CASSLRVAGGPDTQYF.